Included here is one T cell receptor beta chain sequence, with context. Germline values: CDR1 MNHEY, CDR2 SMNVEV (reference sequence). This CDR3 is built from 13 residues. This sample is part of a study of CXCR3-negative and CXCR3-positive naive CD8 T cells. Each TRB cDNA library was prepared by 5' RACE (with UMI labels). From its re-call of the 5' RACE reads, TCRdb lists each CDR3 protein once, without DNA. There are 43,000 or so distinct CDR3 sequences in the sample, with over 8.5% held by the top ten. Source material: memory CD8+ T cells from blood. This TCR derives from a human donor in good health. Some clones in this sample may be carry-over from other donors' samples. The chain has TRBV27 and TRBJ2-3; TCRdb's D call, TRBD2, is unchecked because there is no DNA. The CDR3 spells CASSLAGPDTQYF.